This is a list of T cell receptor beta chains from one sample in a study of blood T cell repertoires in COVID-19. Clones were sequenced by immunoSEQ multiplex PCR, and TCRdb holds only the in-frame ones, with some missing. This sample has 210,000 or so clones; about nine tenths occur once, and the top ten carry less than 3.5%. Sequenced material: peripheral blood. These receptors all stem from a woman in her sixties with acute or convalescent COVID-19. Both conserved end residues are part of each CDR3. A D gene is named only where the DNA matches it firmly. Not all rows give a size; the values are once, few, many and, for expanded clones, a class.

DNA	CDR3	size	J	V	D
TGCGCCAGCAGCTTGGACGCGGGGCCGCGCACAGATACGCAGTATTTT	CASSLDAGPRTDTQYF	.	TRBJ2-3	TRBV5-1	.
TGTGCCAGCAGTTACACCCCGGACAGGGCCCGAAGTGAGCAGTTCTTC	CASSYTPDRARSEQFF	.	TRBJ2-1	TRBV6-5	TRBD1
TGTGCCAGCAGTTCTAAAGGTGGAGGGGACGGTCAGCCCCAGCATTTT	CASSSKGGGDGQPQHF	.	TRBJ1-5	TRBV6-5	.
TGCGCCAGCAGCTTGGTATCTAGAGGTAACTATGGCTACACCTTC	CASSLVSRGNYGYTF	.	TRBJ1-2	TRBV5-1	.
TGCGCCACAAGACAGGGGGCTGGTGACACTGAAGCTTTCTTT	CATRQGAGDTEAFF	.	TRBJ1-1	TRBV5-1	TRBD1
TGCGCCAGCACCCCGAAACAGGGCAGCACTGAAGCTTTCTTT	CASTPKQGSTEAFF	few	TRBJ1-1	TRBV5-1	.
TGTGCCAGCAGCTCTGGGACTAGCGGGGGTGAGACCCAGTACTTC	CASSSGTSGGETQYF	.	TRBJ2-5	TRBV9	TRBD2
TGTGCCAGCAGCTTAGTGAGGGGAGGAGAGACCCAGTACTTC	CASSLVRGGETQYF	.	TRBJ2-5	TRBV11-2	.
TGTGCCACCACCGACAGGGATAATGAAAAACTGTTTTTT	CATTDRDNEKLFF	.	TRBJ1-4	TRBV19	TRBD1
TGTGCCAGCAGCTTTACTAGGGCAGGACTAGCGGGACTCTCCTACGAGCAGTACTTC	CASSFTRAGLAGLSYEQYF	.	TRBJ2-7	TRBV5-6	TRBD2
TGCGCCAGCAGCAACCGGGACAGGGGGCATTTCACCGGGGAGCTGTTTTTT	CASSNRDRGHFTGELFF	.	TRBJ2-2	TRBV5-1	TRBD1
TGTGCCAGTAGTTCTTCTGGGGCGGGATCGTACTACAATGAGCAGTTCTTC	CASSSSGAGSYYNEQFF	.	TRBJ2-1	TRBV19	.
TGTGCCATCAGTGATTTCACCGGGACAGGGGAAGGCTACACCTTC	CAISDFTGTGEGYTF	.	TRBJ1-2	TRBV10-3	TRBD1
TGCGCCAGCAGCCCCGGAGACACTGAAGCTTTCTTT	CASSPGDTEAFF	few	TRBJ1-1	TRBV5-1	.
TGTGCCAGCAGCAGGACCGCCGACTACCTTAATGAAAAACTGTTTTTT	CASSRTADYLNEKLFF	.	TRBJ1-4	TRBV5-6	.
TGTGCCAGCTCCCGGGCCGGGGACATAATCAACACTGAAGCTTTCTTT	CASSRAGDIINTEAFF	.	TRBJ1-1	TRBV6-6	.
TGTGCCAGTAGCCGGGACAGGGCCCCCAATCAGCCCCAGCATTTT	CASSRDRAPNQPQHF	.	TRBJ1-5	TRBV19	TRBD1
TGTGCCACCAGCAGAGAATCTAGTGATGAAAAACTGTTTTTT	CATSRESSDEKLFF	few	TRBJ1-4	TRBV15	.
TGTGCCAGCAGCGTAGCTCCCGCCGGGGAGCTGTTTTTT	CASSVAPAGELFF	.	TRBJ2-2	TRBV9	.
TGTGCCAGTAGTAGGGACAGAAGTTCTGGAAACACCATATATTTT	CASSRDRSSGNTIYF	many	TRBJ1-3	TRBV19	TRBD1
TGTGCCTGGAGAAAGGACAGGGGGCCTGACTATGGCTACACCTTC	CAWRKDRGPDYGYTF	.	TRBJ1-2	TRBV30	TRBD1
TGTGCCAGCAGTGTCTCTATAGCGGGAGGGCACTACAATGAGCAGTTCTTC	CASSVSIAGGHYNEQFF	.	TRBJ2-1	TRBV6-4	TRBD2
TGTGCCAGCAGTGATCAGGGACTAGGAAACTATGGCTACACCTTC	CASSDQGLGNYGYTF	.	TRBJ1-2	TRBV6-1	.
TGTGCCAGCAGCGCCGGGACTACTTTTCTTCAGTACTTC	CASSAGTTFLQYF	.	TRBJ2-4	TRBV12-3/TRBV12-4	TRBD2
TGTGCCAGCAGCTTAGCTACTCCTTCCGAAGCTTTCTTT	CASSLATPSEAFF	.	TRBJ1-1	TRBV7-2	.
TGTGCCCACCGACTAGCGGGGGGCCTAGAGACCCAGTACTTC	CAHRLAGGLETQYF	.	TRBJ2-5	TRBV30	TRBD2
TGTGCCAGTAGTATGGGACAGGGGGGCACCGGGGAGCTGTTTTTT	CASSMGQGGTGELFF	.	TRBJ2-2	TRBV19	TRBD1
TGTGCCAGCAGCGGAGGACAGGGTTCGGTCCGGAATCAGCCCCAGCATTTT	CASSGGQGSVRNQPQHF	.	TRBJ1-5	TRBV7-8	TRBD1